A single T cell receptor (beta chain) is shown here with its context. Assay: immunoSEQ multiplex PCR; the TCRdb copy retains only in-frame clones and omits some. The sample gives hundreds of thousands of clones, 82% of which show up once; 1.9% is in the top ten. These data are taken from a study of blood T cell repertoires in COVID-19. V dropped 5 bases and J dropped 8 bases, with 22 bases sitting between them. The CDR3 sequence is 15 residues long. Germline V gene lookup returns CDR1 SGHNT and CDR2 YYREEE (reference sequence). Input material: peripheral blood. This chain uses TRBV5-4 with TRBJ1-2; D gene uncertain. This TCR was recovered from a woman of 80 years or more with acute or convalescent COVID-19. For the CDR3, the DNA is TGTGCCAGCAGTGAACAAGCGATGGGGAGAAGGGGCTACACCTTC. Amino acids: CASSEQAMGRRGYTF.